This T cell receptor (beta chain) was retrieved from a study of blood T cell repertoires in COVID-19. Study-level information: There were acute and convalescent COVID-19 samples, and they came from the United States, Italy and Spain. PBMCs, B-cell-depleted T cells, or T cells were the source of the cDNA or gDNA that made up the material.

A single count supports this clone. Authors' analysis steps: From reference gene primer amplification, estimates of nucleated cell counts were derived. The repertoire was sequenced with immunoSEQ multiplex PCR; TCRdb's copy has only in-frame clones and lacks some. V, J and clone size are taken as reported in that table, and D and trimming were inferred from the DNA itself. The data hold approximately 130,000 clones, with roughly 79% observed a single time. From germline, CDR1 is SGHTA and CDR2 FQGNSA. The CDR3 length is 14 residues. The ends were cut back, 4 bases at V and 4 bases at J, with 12 bases in the middle.

The clonotype comes from a human donor in a cohort sampled during active COVID-19. The genes are TRBV7-2 and TRBJ2-3; D is perhaps TRBD1 (5 bases). The sample was peripheral blood. CDR3 in amino acids: CASSSPTASDTQYF. DNA of the CDR3: TGTGCCAGCAGCTCTCCGACAGCATCAGATACGCAGTATTTT.